The 3 T cell receptor beta chains reported below all come from one sample, sequenced in a study of blood T cells in healthy people across ages. PCR was performed a second time for about 7 to 12 cycles using a sample-barcoded 5' primer and a J-beta primer mix. TCRdb itself ran the 5' RACE reads through MiXCR, one entry per CDR3 protein. Of hundreds of thousands of distinct CDR3 sequences in the sample, approximately 39% were seen once. Sample: blood. The receptor set was obtained from an older woman in good health.

This clonotype was found a few times. This rearrangement joins TRBV9 to TRBJ1-2; TRBD1 might be the D (6 bases). The CDR3 runs 15 residues. Trimming removed 3 bases at V and 5 bases at J, with 17 bases between. Germline-derived CDR1 and CDR2 are SGDLS and YYNGEE. CDR3 sequence reads: CASSEGPQGRYGYTF. As DNA, the CDR3 is TGTGCCAGCAGCGAGGGTCCCCAGGGGAGGTATGGCTACACCTTC.

This clonotype occurred a few times. V is TRBV20-1 and J is TRBJ1-2; 7 bases are a match to TRBD1. V lost 0 bases and J lost 4; bases outside the gene matches: 8. The germline V gene has CDR1 DFQATT and CDR2 SNEGSKA (reference sequence). There are 15 residues in the CDR3. The CDR3 sequence is CSARDDRGQTYGYTF. DNA for the CDR3: TGCAGTGCTAGAGATGATAGGGGGCAGACCTATGGCTACACCTTC.

This clonotype was seen many times. J is TRBJ2-3 and V is TRBV4-3, with 10 bases matching TRBD2. CDR1 LGHNA and CDR2 YSLEER come from the germline V gene. V lost 0 bases to trimming and J lost 6 bases; unmatched junction nucleotides: 9. CDR3 length equals 17 residues. CDR3 nucleotide sequence: TGCGCCAGCAGCCAAGATGGATCTAGCGGGAGTCAGGATACGCAGTATTTT. Its translation: CASSQDGSSGSQDTQYF.